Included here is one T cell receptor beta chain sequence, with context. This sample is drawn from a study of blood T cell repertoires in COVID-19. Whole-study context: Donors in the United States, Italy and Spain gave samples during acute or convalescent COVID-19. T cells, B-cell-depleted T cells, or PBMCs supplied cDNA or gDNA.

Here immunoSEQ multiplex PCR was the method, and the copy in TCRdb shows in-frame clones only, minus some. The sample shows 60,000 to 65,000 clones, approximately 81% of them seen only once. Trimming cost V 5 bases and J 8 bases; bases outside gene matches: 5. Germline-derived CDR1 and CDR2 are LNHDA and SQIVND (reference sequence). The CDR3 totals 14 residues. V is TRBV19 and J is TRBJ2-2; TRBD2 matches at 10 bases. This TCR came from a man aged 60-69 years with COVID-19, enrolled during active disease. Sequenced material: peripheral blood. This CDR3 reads CASSLAGGYGELFF. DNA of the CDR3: TGTGCCAGTAGTTTAGCGGGAGGTTATGGGGAGCTGTTTTTT.